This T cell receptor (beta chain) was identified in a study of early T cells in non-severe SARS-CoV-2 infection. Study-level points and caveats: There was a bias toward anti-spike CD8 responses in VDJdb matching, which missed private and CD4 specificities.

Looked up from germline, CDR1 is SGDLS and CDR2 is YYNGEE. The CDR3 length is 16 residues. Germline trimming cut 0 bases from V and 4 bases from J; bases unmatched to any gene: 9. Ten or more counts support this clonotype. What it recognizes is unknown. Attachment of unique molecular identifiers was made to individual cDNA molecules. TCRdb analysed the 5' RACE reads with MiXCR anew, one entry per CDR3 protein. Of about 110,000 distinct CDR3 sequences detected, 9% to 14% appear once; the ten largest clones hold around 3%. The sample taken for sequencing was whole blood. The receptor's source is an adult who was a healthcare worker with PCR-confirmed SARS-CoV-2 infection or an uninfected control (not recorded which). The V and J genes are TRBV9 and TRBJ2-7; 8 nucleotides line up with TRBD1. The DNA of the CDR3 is TGTGCCAGCAGCGTAGGACTGGACAGGGTGCGATACGAGCAGTACTTC. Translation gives CASSVGLDRVRYEQYF.